This T cell receptor (beta chain) was documented in a study of blood T cell repertoires in COVID-19. Study-wide background: Samples of COVID-19 (acute and convalescent) were obtained from the United States, Italy and Spain. The analysed material was cDNA or gDNA that came from T cells, B-cell-depleted T cells, or PBMCs.

CDR3 length: 19 residues. Trimming at V came to 1 base and at J to 0 bases, leaving 15 bases not matched to a gene. Germline CDR1 LNHDA, CDR2 SQIVND (reference sequence). Under the authors' procedure: Reference gene primer amplification gave estimated nucleated cell counts. TCRdb's table, derived via immunoSEQ multiplex PCR, lists solely in-frame clones and lacks some. The V and J calls and clone size are taken from that table; D and trimming were inferred from the DNA. The profile covers about 280,000 clones, with approximately 91% appearing a single time and approximately 2% taken by the ten largest.

The rearrangement joins TRBV19 to TRBJ2-7; 7 nucleotides match TRBD1. The clonotype originates from a man aged 45-65 years with acute or convalescent COVID-19. The specimen sequenced was peripheral blood. Here the CDR3 DNA reads TGTGCCAGTAGTATAGGCCACCGACAGGGTCGAGGGGCCTCCTACGAGCAGTACTTC. Protein: CASSIGHRQGRGASYEQYF.